The clone carrying this T cell receptor beta chain was detected ten times or more. It was with unique molecular identifiers that the TCRbeta library was prepared. Using its own MiXCR run on the PCR reads, TCRdb lists one record per CDR3 protein. The table lists 150,000 to 200,000 distinct CDR3 sequences, 6.5% to 7.5% of them singletons. The source of the sample is a study of T-cell reconstitution after alpha-beta-depleted transplantation in children. The CDR3 extends over 15 amino acids. Germline CDR1 is DFQATT and CDR2 is SNEGSKA (reference sequence). V was cut by 1 base and J by 6 bases, with 17 bases left in between.

This sequence joins TRBV20-1 and TRBJ2-3; D is unclear. This specimen was PBMCs from the stem cell graft donor, taken from the stem cell graft. The receptor's source is a human donor who donated a stem cell graft to a child with Wiskott-Aldrich syndrome. The CDR3 loop is CSARAPGSVGDTQYF. As DNA, the CDR3 is TGCAGTGCTAGAGCCCCTGGGTCCGTCGGGGATACGCAGTATTTT.